This T cell receptor beta chain was observed in a study of blood T cell repertoires in COVID-19. Sequencing used immunoSEQ multiplex PCR; TCRdb keeps in-frame clones, though not all of them. The table includes about 370,000 clones, about 89% detected once. Patients in Seattle were enrolled during active infection, then followed longitudinally. The CDR3 consists of 15 residues. CDR1 is MNHEY, CDR2 SVGAGI, per germline. Trimming cost V 7 bases and J 8 bases; bases outside gene matches: 10. Specimen: peripheral blood. This TCR derives from a young woman with COVID-19, enrolled during active disease. V is TRBV6-5 and J is TRBJ1-6; TRBD1 agrees at 8 bases. CDR3 sequence reads: CASTPSGTGDSPLHF. The CDR3 DNA reads as TGTGCCAGCACCCCATCTGGGACAGGCGATTCACCCCTCCACTTT.